This is a list of T cell receptor beta chains from one sample in a study of vaccination and CD4 T cells after COVID-19. From the PCR reads, TCRdb called clonotypes with MiXCR, one entry per CDR3 protein. The profile covers tens of thousands of distinct CDR3 sequences, with under 65% appearing a single time and around 1.1% taken by the ten largest. The source was CD4+ T cells from blood, collected before SARS-CoV-2 vaccination. The source of these receptors is a human donor who had recovered from COVID-19. The CDR3 runs from the conserved cysteine through the conserved F or W. A D gene is named only where the DNA matches it firmly. Where a row states a size, it is once, few, many or the class of an expanded clone; other rows omit it.

v_call,d_call,clone_size,j_call,cdr3_aa,cdr3_nt
TRBV19,TRBD1,.,TRBJ1-2,CASSTLQGAGNYGYTF,TGTGCCAGTAGTACCCTACAGGGGGCCGGTAACTATGGCTACACCTTC
TRBV28,.,.,TRBJ1-5,CASSWGRSSQPQHF,TGTGCCAGCAGTTGGGGACGATCTAGCCAGCCCCAGCATTTT
TRBV6-2/TRBV6-3,.,.,TRBJ2-7,CASTRGSGTYEQYF,TGTGCCAGCACCCGGGGTAGCGGAACCTACGAGCAGTACTTC
TRBV20-1,.,.,TRBJ1-2,CSVRDDWGGASYYGYTF,TGCAGTGTTAGAGATGATTGGGGGGGCGCCTCCTACTATGGCTACACCTTC
TRBV15,.,few,TRBJ2-1,CATSRDRRRASSYNEQFF,TGTGCCACCAGCAGAGATAGGAGGAGAGCAAGCTCCTACAATGAGCAGTTCTTC
TRBV12-3/TRBV12-4,.,.,TRBJ1-4,CASSLTGGGRKLFF,TGTGCCAGCAGTTTAACAGGCGGAGGCCGCAAACTGTTTTTT
TRBV20-1,.,.,TRBJ2-3,CSARDQVAAGDTQYF,TGCAGTGCTAGAGATCAGGTAGCGGCCGGAGATACGCAGTATTTT
TRBV7-9,.,.,TRBJ1-1,CASSLTGRQNTEAFF,TGTGCCAGCAGCTTAACTGGACGGCAGAACACTGAAGCTTTCTTT
TRBV2,TRBD2,.,TRBJ2-3,CASTQWREGDTQYF,TGTGCCAGCACCCAGTGGCGGGAGGGAGATACGCAGTATTTT
TRBV20-1,TRBD2,.,TRBJ2-1,CSAPLATNEQFF,TGCAGTGCCCCACTAGCGACCAATGAGCAGTTCTTC
TRBV2,TRBD1,.,TRBJ2-3,CASSEGTGRYTQYF,TGTGCCAGCAGTGAAGGGACAGGGAGATATACGCAGTATTTT
TRBV7-2,.,once,TRBJ2-7,CASSPVGVEEQYF,TGTGCCAGCAGCCCCGTGGGGGTCGAGGAGCAGTACTTC
TRBV10-1,.,.,TRBJ2-5,CARGGLLETQYF,TGCGCCAGGGGAGGTCTGCTGGAGACCCAGTACTTC
TRBV19,.,few,TRBJ2-2,CASTQPLAGTGELFF,TGTGCCAGTACCCAGCCACTAGCTGGCACCGGGGAGCTGTTTTTT
TRBV27,TRBD1,few,TRBJ2-5,CASSFTDRAETQYF,TGTGCCAGCAGTTTCACGGACAGGGCAGAGACCCAGTACTTC
TRBV18,.,.,TRBJ2-3,CASSTKTVGDTQYF,TGTGCCAGCTCAACCAAGACAGTTGGGGATACGCAGTATTTT
TRBV6-1,.,.,TRBJ1-6,CASRQQANSPLHF,TGTGCCAGCAGACAGCAAGCGAATTCACCCCTCCACTTT
TRBV29-1,TRBD1,few,TRBJ2-5,CSVRGDRGRETQYF,TGCAGCGTTAGAGGGGACAGGGGAAGAGAGACCCAGTACTTC
TRBV5-4,.,few,TRBJ1-1,CASSLQARDPEAFF,TGTGCCAGCAGCTTGCAGGCCAGGGACCCTGAAGCTTTCTTT
TRBV19,.,.,TRBJ2-7,CASSTQRGSSGSYEQYF,TGTGCCAGTAGTACCCAGAGGGGTAGTTCCGGGTCTTACGAGCAGTACTTC
TRBV20-1,TRBD2,few,TRBJ2-3,CSATERAGGPADTQYF,TGCAGTGCGACGGAACGTGCGGGAGGGCCAGCAGATACGCAGTATTTT
TRBV20-1,TRBD1,.,TRBJ2-3,CSAREAGGGFADTQYF,TGCAGTGCTAGAGAAGCAGGGGGCGGGTTTGCAGATACGCAGTATTTT
TRBV7-9,TRBD1,.,TRBJ2-1,CASSPKTAGGFYNEQFF,TGTGCCAGCAGCCCAAAAACGGCAGGGGGATTCTACAATGAGCAGTTCTTC
TRBV7-2,TRBD1,once,TRBJ1-5,CASSRQGDQPQHF,TGTGCCAGCAGCCGACAGGGGGATCAGCCCCAGCATTTT
TRBV6-2/TRBV6-3,TRBD1,few,TRBJ2-3,CASSYRQGTDTQYF,TGTGCCAGCAGTTACCGACAGGGAACAGATACGCAGTATTTT